The text below deals with one T cell receptor (beta chain). 13 Jbeta primers and 60 Vbeta primers were used for the PCR. Method: immunoSEQ multiplex PCR; TCRdb's copy keeps in-frame clones and lacks some. The table shows 110,000 or so clones, with about 61% occurring only once. This sample is part of a study of cytomegalovirus exposure and HLA in healthy donors. V lost 4 bases and J lost 0; bases outside the gene matches: 7. The CDR3 sequence is 16 residues long. Germline V CDR1 and CDR2: SGHRS, YFSETQ. This sequence joins TRBV5-1 and TRBJ1-2; 9 bases map to TRBD1. The sequence derives from a man aged 18-30 years in good health and CMV-seropositive. Sequences were obtained from PBMCs. CDR3: CASSPWDRATNYGYTF. CDR3 DNA: TGCGCCAGCAGCCCCTGGGACAGGGCTACTAACTATGGCTACACCTTC.